This T cell receptor (beta chain) comes out of a study of T cell responses to AZD1222 COVID-19 vaccine. Study-wide results and caveats: Reports say nearly half of spike-specific TCRs go after unmutated variant regions. Donors skewed white British and female; clonal diversity was possibly underestimated. After the peak T cell response, and only then, were repertoires sampled.

This table comes from immunoSEQ multiplex PCR, and its TCRdb copy is limited to in-frame clones, with some not included. The data show approximately 61,000 clones, with 65% to 85% seen just once and 26% held by the top ten. The CDR3 runs 22 residues. On this clone: Its antigen is undetermined.

The V gene is TRBV12-2, the J gene TRBJ2-1; the DNA was not compared with TRBD2, the D call given in the table. TRBV12-2 is described as a pseudogene. The sample consisted of peripheral blood, taken 28 days after the second AZD1222 dose. This TCR was sampled from an adult who received the AZD1222 COVID-19 vaccine. In DNA, the CDR3 is TGTGCAAGTCGCTTAGTGGGTTATAGGACTAGCTCAACGGCAGGATCCTACAATGAGCAGTTCTTC. This encodes CASRLVGYRTSSTAGSYNEQFF.